The clone carrying this T cell receptor beta chain was seen once. The data were produced by immunoSEQ multiplex PCR, yet TCRdb's version contains in-frame clones alone and is incomplete. The sample has around 110,000 clones, approximately 90% seen once; the top ten hold approximately 1.6%. The trim removed 3 bases at V and 9 bases at J, leaving 9 bases unmatched. The CDR3 is 15 amino acids. Germline assignment: CDR1 SEHNR and CDR2 FQNEAQ (reference sequence). These data belong to a study of T cell changes during pregnancy in multiple sclerosis. The chain combines TRBV7-9 with TRBJ2-1; 9 bases match TRBD1. This TCR was sampled from a female donor with multiple sclerosis, enrolled in a pregnancy study. Sequenced material: peripheral blood, taken after pregnancy. CDR3 sequence reads: CASSFTGTGSVEQFF. CDR3 sequence (DNA): TGTGCCAGCAGCTTCACCGGGACAGGGTCGGTTGAGCAGTTCTTC.